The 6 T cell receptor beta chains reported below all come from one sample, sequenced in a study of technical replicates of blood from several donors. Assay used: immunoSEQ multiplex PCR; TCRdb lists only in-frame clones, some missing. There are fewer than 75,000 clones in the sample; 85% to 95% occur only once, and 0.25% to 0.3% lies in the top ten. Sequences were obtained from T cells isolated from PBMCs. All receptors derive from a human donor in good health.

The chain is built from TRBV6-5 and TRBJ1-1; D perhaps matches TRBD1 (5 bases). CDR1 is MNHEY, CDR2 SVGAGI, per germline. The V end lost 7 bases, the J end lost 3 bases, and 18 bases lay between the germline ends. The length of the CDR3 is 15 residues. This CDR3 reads CASTHQIAGDTEAFF. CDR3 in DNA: TGTGCCAGCACCCACCAGATTGCGGGGGACACTGAAGCTTTCTTT.

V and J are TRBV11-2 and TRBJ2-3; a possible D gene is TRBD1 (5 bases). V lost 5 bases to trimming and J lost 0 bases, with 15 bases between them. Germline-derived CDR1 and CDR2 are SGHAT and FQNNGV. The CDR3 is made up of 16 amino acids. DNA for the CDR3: TGTGCCAGCAGCGTAAACACAGGTCCTAGCACAGATACGCAGTATTTT. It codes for CASSVNTGPSTDTQYF.

This chain's CDR3 is CASSKNITGAGQPQHF. Here the CDR3 DNA reads TGTGCCAGCAGCAAAAATATAACAGGGGCCGGACAGCCCCAGCATTTT. This rearrangement joins TRBV21-1 to TRBJ1-5; the listed D gene, TRBD1, was not tested against the DNA. TRBV21-1 is assigned pseudogene status. This CDR3 has 16 residues.

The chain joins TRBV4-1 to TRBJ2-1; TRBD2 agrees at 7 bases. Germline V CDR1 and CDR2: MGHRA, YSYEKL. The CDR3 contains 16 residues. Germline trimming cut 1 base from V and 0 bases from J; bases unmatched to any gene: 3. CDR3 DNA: TGCGCCAGCAGCCAAGCGGGAGGCGCCTCCTACAATGAGCAGTTCTTC. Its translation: CASSQAGGASYNEQFF.

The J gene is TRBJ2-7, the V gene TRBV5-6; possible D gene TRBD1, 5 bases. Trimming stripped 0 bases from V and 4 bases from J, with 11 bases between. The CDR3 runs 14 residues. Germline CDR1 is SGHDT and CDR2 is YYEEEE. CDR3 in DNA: TGTGCCAGCAGCTTGGGGCCAGGGCTTTACGAGCAGTACTTC. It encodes CASSLGPGLYEQYF.

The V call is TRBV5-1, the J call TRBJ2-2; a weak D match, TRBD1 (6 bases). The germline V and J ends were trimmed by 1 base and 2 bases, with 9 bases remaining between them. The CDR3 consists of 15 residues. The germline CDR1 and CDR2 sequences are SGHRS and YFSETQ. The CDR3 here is CASSLTGINTGELFF. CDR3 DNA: TGCGCCAGCAGCTTGACAGGGATCAACACCGGGGAGCTGTTTTTT. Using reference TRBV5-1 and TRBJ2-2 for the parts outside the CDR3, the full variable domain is KAGVTQTPRYLIKTRGQQVTLSCSPISGHRSVSWYQQTPGQGLQFLFEYFSETQRNKGNFPGRFSGRQFSNSRSEMNVSTLELGDSALYLCASSLTGINTGELFFGEGSRLTVL.